Listed below are T cell receptor beta chains from one sample, sequenced in a study of monozygotic twins with inflammatory bowel disease. Reprocessing the 5' RACE reads, TCRdb reports a single entry for every CDR3 protein and omits DNA. The sample table sets out about 170,000 distinct CDR3 sequences. Sequencing input: blood. These receptors were taken from a human donor with ulcerative colitis or Crohn's disease, or a healthy co-twin of an affected twin (not recorded which). Both conserved end residues are part of each CDR3.

v_gene	j_gene	CDR3aa
TRBV7-8	TRBJ2-1	CASSGVGSEQFF
TRBV6-2/TRBV6-3	TRBJ2-7	CASSFGTEYEQYF
TRBV14	TRBJ2-5	CASSLQRGPPETQYF
TRBV6-2/TRBV6-3	TRBJ1-1	CASSYRDRGLLNTEAFF
TRBV10-1	TRBJ2-1	CASSERVGRITEYNEQFF
TRBV7-9	TRBJ2-1	CASSSTSGRANEQFF
TRBV5-6	TRBJ2-5	CASSLSMAGLETQYF
TRBV7-8	TRBJ1-6	CASSSGGTYNSPLHF
TRBV19	TRBJ2-2	CASSSWRELTGELFF
TRBV27	TRBJ1-2	CASKGPGAVVGYTF
TRBV3-1	TRBJ2-3	CASSQDQAGGPVTDTQYF
TRBV20-1	TRBJ2-7	CSARDLRTGSSYEQYF
TRBV20-1	TRBJ2-1	CSARLAGGMIEQFF
TRBV5-1	TRBJ2-3	CASSLAVDGDTQYF
TRBV4-1	TRBJ2-7	CASSQNSGSHEQYF
TRBV6-1	TRBJ2-3	CASSGGSAAGSTDTQYF